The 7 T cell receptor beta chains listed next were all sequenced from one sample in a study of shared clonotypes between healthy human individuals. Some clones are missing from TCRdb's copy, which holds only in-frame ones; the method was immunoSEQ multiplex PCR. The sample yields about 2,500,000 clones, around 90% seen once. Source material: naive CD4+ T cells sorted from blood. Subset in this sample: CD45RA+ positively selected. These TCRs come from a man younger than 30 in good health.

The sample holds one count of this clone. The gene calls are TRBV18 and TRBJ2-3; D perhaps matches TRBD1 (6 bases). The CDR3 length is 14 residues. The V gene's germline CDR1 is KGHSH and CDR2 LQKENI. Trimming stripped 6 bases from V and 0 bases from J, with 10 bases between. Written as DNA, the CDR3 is TGTGCCAGCTCGTCCACAGGGAGCACAGATACGCAGTATTTT. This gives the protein CASSSTGSTDTQYF.

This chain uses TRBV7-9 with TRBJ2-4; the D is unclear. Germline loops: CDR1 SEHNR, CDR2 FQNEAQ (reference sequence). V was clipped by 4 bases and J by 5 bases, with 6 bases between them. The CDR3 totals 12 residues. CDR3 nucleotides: TGTGCCAGCAGCTCCGTAGAAAACATTCAGTACTTC. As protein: CASSSVENIQYF.

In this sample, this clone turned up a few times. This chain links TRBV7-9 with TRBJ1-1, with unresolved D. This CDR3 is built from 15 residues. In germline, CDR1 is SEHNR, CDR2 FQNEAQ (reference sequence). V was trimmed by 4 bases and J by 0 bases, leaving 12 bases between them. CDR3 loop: CASSSILHMNTEAFF. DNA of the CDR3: TGTGCCAGCAGCTCCATACTGCACATGAACACTGAAGCTTTCTTT. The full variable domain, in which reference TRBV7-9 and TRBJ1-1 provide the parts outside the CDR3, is DTGVSQNPRHKITKRGQNVTFRCDPISEHNRLYWYRQTLGQGPEFLTYFQNEAQLEKSRLLSDRFSAERPKGSFSTLEIQRTEQGDSAMYLCASSSILHMNTEAFFGQGTRLTVV.

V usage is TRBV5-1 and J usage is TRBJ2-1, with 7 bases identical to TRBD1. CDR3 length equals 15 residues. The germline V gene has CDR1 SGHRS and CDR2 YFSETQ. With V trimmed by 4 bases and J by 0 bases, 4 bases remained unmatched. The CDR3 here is CASSPDRASYNEQFF. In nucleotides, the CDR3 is TGCGCCAGCAGCCCCGACAGGGCCTCCTACAATGAGCAGTTCTTC.

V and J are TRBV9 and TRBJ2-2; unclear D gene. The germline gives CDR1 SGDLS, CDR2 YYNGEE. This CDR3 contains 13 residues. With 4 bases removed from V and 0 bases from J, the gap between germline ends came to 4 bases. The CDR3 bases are TGTGCCAGCAGCATATCGAACACCGGGGAGCTGTTTTTT. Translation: CASSISNTGELFF.

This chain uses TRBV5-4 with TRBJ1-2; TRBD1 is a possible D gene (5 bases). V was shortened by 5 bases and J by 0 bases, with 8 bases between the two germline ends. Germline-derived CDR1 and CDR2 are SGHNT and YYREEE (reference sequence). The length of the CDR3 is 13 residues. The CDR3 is CASRTAANYGYTF. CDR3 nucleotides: TGTGCCAGCAGGACAGCAGCTAACTATGGCTACACCTTC.

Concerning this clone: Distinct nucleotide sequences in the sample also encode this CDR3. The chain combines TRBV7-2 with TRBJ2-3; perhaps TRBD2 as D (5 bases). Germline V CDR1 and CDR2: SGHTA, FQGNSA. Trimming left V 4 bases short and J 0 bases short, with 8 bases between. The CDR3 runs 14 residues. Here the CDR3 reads CASSSRRSTDTQYF. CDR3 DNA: TGTGCCAGCAGCTCCAGGAGGAGCACAGATACGCAGTATTTT. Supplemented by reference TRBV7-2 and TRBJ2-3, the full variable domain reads GAGVSQSPSNKVTEKGKDVELRCDPISGHTALYWYRQSLGQGLEFLIYFQGNSAPDKSGLPSDRFSAERTGGSVSTLTIQRTQQEDSAVYLCASSSRRSTDTQYFGPGTRLTVL.